The present TCR beta chain was sequenced within a study of shared clonotypes between healthy human individuals. Profiling relied on immunoSEQ multiplex PCR, and the TCRdb table lists in-frame clones only, not all of them. The sample lists over a million clones, about 80% seen once, with roughly 0.56% in the top ten. After removal of 1 base from V and 3 bases from J, the junction contained 4 bases not matched to a gene. The CDR3 extends over 15 amino acids. Germline V gene lookup returns CDR1 SGHAT and CDR2 FQNNGV. The donors were all Caucasian adults (living in Nashville, Tennessee). About this clone: In the same sample, other DNA sequences code for this CDR3.

Sequenced: memory CD4+ T cells from PBMCs. Subset here: CD45RA-negative fraction. The chain combines TRBV11-2 with TRBJ2-7; 9 bases agree with TRBD2. The TCR was taken from a man between 18 and 35 years old in good health. Some clones in this sample may be carry-over from other donors' samples. The CDR3 nucleotides are TGTGCCAGCAGCTTAGGTTTAGCGGGAGTCTACGAGCAGTACTTC. Translation: CASSLGLAGVYEQYF.